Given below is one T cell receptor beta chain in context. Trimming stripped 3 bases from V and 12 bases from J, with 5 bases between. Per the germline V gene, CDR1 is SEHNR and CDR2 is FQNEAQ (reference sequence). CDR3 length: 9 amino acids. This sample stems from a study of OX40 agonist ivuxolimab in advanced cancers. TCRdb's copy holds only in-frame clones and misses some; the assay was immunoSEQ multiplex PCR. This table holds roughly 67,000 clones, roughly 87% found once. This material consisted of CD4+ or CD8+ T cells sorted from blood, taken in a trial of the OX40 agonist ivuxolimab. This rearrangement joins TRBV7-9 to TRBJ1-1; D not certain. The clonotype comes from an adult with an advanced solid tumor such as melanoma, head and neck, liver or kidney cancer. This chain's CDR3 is CASSFLPFF. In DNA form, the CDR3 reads TGTGCCAGCAGCTTCCTACCTTTCTTT.